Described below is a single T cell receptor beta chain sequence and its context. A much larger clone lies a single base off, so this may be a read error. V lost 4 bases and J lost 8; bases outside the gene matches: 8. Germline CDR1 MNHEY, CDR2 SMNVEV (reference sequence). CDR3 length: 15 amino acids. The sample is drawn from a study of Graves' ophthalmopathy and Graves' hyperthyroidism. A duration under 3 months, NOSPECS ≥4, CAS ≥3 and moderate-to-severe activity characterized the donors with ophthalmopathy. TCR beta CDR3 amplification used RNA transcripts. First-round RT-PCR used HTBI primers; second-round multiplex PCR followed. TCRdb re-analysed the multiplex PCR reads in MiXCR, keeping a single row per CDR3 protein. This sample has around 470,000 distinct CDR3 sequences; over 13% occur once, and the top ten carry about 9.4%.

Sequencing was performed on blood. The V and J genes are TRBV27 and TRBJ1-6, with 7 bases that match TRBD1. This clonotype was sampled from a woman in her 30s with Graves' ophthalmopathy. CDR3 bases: TGTGCCAGCAGTTGGGACAGTATATCTGATTCACCCCTCCACTTT. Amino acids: CASSWDSISDSPLHF.